This TCR beta chain was sequenced for a study of T cell responses to AZD1222 COVID-19 vaccine. Study overall: Whether given at about 4 or about 12 weeks, second doses were pooled. Findings and limits, study-wide: Only a handful of individuals given AZD1222 were seropositive at baseline.

Assay used: immunoSEQ multiplex PCR; TCRdb lists only in-frame clones, some missing. The table records around 170,000 clones, around 90% of them present only once. This CDR3 is built from 10 residues. V shed 8 bases and J 7 bases; nucleotides not matched to a gene: 0. Germline V lookup: CDR1 SGHTA, CDR2 FQGNSA. Turning to this clone: Its antigen is not known.

The source is an adult in good health. The rearrangement uses TRBV7-2 and TRBJ1-1; the match to TRBD1 covers 8 bases. The sample here was peripheral blood, taken on day 0 of AZD1222 vaccination. CDR3: CASDRGEAFF. CDR3 in DNA: TGTGCCAGCGACAGGGGTGAAGCTTTCTTT.